This entry concerns a single TCR beta chain. This sample is part of a study of blood T cell repertoires in COVID-19. Study summary: Samples of COVID-19 (acute and convalescent) were obtained from the United States, Italy and Spain.

Seattle patient enrollment occurred during active infection, with longitudinal follow-up thereafter. Per the authors' pipeline: Estimation of nucleated cell counts was performed using reference gene primer amplification. The table came from immunoSEQ multiplex PCR; TCRdb's copy has only in-frame clones and leaves some out. V, J and clone size are taken as reported in that table, and D and trimming were inferred from the DNA itself. There are some 160,000 clones in the sample; approximately 90% occur only once, and 10% lies in the top ten. This sequence originates from a woman in her seventies with COVID-19, enrolled during active disease. Input material: peripheral blood.

The CDR3 coding sequence is TGTGCCTGGAGTCCCGCCCTCGGACAGCTCAATCAGCCCCAGCATTTT. Encoded protein: CAWSPALGQLNQPQHF. The chain joins TRBV30 to TRBJ1-5, with D perhaps TRBD1 (6 bases). There are 16 residues in the CDR3. Germline CDR1 and CDR2: GTSNPN and SVGIG (reference sequence). V lost 2 bases to trimming and J lost 3 bases, with 17 bases between them.